This T cell receptor (beta chain) emerged from a study of T-cell memory formation after mild COVID-19. J gave up 7 bases and V 5 bases, and 22 bases lay outside the gene matches. This CDR3 spans 18 amino acids. The germline gives CDR1 SGHTA, CDR2 FQGNSA. Study-wide findings and caveats: Unconfirmed was the SARS-CoV-2 specificity of second-wave clones that peaked on day 37.

MiXCR was run by TCRdb on the 5' RACE reads, yielding one entry per CDR3 protein. The sample carries 280,000 or so distinct CDR3 sequences, 8% to 10% recorded once. As for this clonotype: The antigen is not known.

This receptor was taken from a man aged 18-30 years who had mild COVID-19 (a few samples of this study predate the infection). Cell type and time point are not known. The chain links TRBV7-2 to TRBJ2-5, with 7 nucleotides matching TRBD1. The sample consisted of PBMCs or a T cell subset sorted from them (not recorded which). The CDR3 bases are TGTGCCAGCAGCCAGAAGGCCCTGGGACAGTACTTTTTGTTGACCCAGTACTTC. This sequence encodes CASSQKALGQYFLLTQYF.